A selection of T cell receptor beta chains follows, all from one sample in a study of blood T cell repertoires in COVID-19. The data were produced by immunoSEQ multiplex PCR, yet TCRdb's version contains in-frame clones alone and is incomplete. The table records approximately 350,000 clones, 89% of them present only once. Material: peripheral blood. The origin of the receptors is a man in his forties with acute or convalescent COVID-19. Both conserved end residues are part of each CDR3. The D gene is left open where the match is weak.

d_call v_call cdr3_aa
NA TRBV3-1/TRBV3-2 CASSQGLTGVGTEAFF
NA TRBV5-1 CASSLVLRPGELFF
NA TRBV6-1 CASSELGVYGYTF
NA TRBV15 CATSRDPGEPQHF
TRBD1 TRBV5-4 CASSSGGSNTEAFF
NA TRBV11-1 CASTSGAGATFDGYTF
NA TRBV9 CASALDALSPTEQYF
NA TRBV2 CASTTLGFRIYEQYF
NA TRBV20-1 CSARGQEKLFF
TRBD1 TRBV6-5 CASTQTGKPETQYF
NA TRBV4-3 CASSQDRGNSPLHF
TRBD1 TRBV4-1 CASSPGQGEYEQYF
TRBD2 TRBV19 CASSMRGGGGGDYNEQFF
NA TRBV11-2 CASSVQGYYGYTF
NA TRBV30 CAWSVGFNNIQYF
NA TRBV27 CASSPRVPDTQYF
NA TRBV7-8 CASSSAGEVVISNQPQHF
NA TRBV5-4 CASSMDRIYNEQFF
NA TRBV29-1 CSVTKDGELFF